These T cell receptor beta chains were read from a single sample in a study of cytomegalovirus exposure and HLA in healthy donors. TCRdb's copy holds only in-frame clones and misses some; the assay was immunoSEQ multiplex PCR. The sample's table shows fewer than 70,000 clones. What was sequenced was PBMCs. These TCRs come from a man aged 25-45 years in good health and CMV-seropositive. The CDR3 runs from the conserved cysteine through the conserved F or W. Each record gives: V gene, clone size, D gene, J gene, CDR3 protein, CDR3 DNA. A D gene is named only where the DNA matches it firmly. Size values are once, few and many counts, or a class for expanded clones, and some rows have none.

>TRBV6-6|medium-sized|.|TRBJ2-5
CASSYRGAETQYF
TGTGCCAGCAGTTACCGTGGGGCGGAGACCCAGTACTTC
>TRBV30|.|.|TRBJ2-3
CAWSSTDTQYF
TGTGCCTGGAGCTCCACAGATACGCAGTATTTT
>TRBV5-1|.|TRBD1|TRBJ2-7
CASSLGTADYEQYF
TGCGCCAGCAGCCTCGGGACAGCGGACTACGAGCAGTACTTC
>TRBV6-5|.|TRBD1|TRBJ1-5
CASNLGQSNQPQHF
TGTGCCAGCAACCTGGGACAGAGCAATCAGCCCCAGCATTTT
>TRBV2|.|TRBD2|TRBJ2-5
CASRKVAGGSQETQYF
TGTGCCAGCAGAAAGGTAGCGGGGGGTTCTCAAGAGACCCAGTACTTC
>TRBV7-9|.|.|TRBJ1-5
CASSLDTQPQHF
TGTGCCAGCAGCTTAGACACACAGCCCCAGCATTTT
>TRBV4-2|.|.|TRBJ1-2
CASSQEGAGAYGYTF
TGTGCCAGCAGCCAAGAGGGAGCCGGCGCATATGGCTACACCTTC
>TRBV9|.|TRBD1|TRBJ2-7
CASSVGGDSYEQYF
TGTGCCAGCAGCGTAGGAGGGGACAGCTACGAGCAGTACTTC
>TRBV6-1|.|TRBD1|TRBJ2-3
CASSAGTGGGSTDTQYF
TGTGCCAGCAGTGCCGGGACAGGGGGGGGGTCCACAGATACGCAGTATTTT
>TRBV28|.|TRBD1|TRBJ1-5
CASSQWDRGDQPQHF
TGTGCCAGCAGTCAGTGGGACAGGGGGGATCAGCCCCAGCATTTT
>TRBV11-3|.|.|TRBJ1-1
CASSFTGMNTEAFF
TGTGCCAGCAGCTTCACGGGAATGAACACTGAAGCTTTCTTT
>TRBV19|.|TRBD2|TRBJ2-7
CASRQAGGTYEQYF
TGTGCCAGTAGACAGGCGGGGGGAACCTACGAGCAGTACTTC
>TRBV7-8|.|TRBD1|TRBJ1-5
CASSPGTGEYQPQHF
TGTGCCAGCAGCCCGGGGACAGGGGAGTATCAGCCCCAGCATTTT
>TRBV2|.|TRBD1|TRBJ2-3
CASKNRGGTDTQYF
TGTGCCAGCAAGAACAGGGGCGGCACAGATACGCAGTATTTT
>TRBV19|.|.|TRBJ1-5
CASSIDEGVVNQPQHF
TGTGCCAGTAGTATAGATGAAGGGGTAGTGAATCAGCCCCAGCATTTT
>TRBV27|.|.|TRBJ2-7
CASSPTRGRGAYEQYF
TGTGCCAGCAGTCCGACAAGGGGCAGGGGTGCCTACGAGCAGTACTTC
>TRBV4-1|.|.|TRBJ1-1
CASSQVGGAAEAFF
TGCGCCAGCAGCCAAGTCGGGGGGGCGGCTGAAGCTTTCTTT
>TRBV18|.|TRBD1|TRBJ1-1
CASAPPNPGQGAEAFF
TGTGCCAGCGCACCGCCAAATCCGGGACAGGGGGCCGAAGCTTTCTTT
>TRBV7-9|.|TRBD2|TRBJ2-7
CASSISGRTYEQYF
TGTGCCAGCAGCATTAGCGGGAGAACGTACGAGCAGTACTTC
>TRBV2|.|TRBD1|TRBJ2-3
CASRGQGPSTDTQYF
TGTGCCAGCAGGGGACAGGGACCAAGCACAGATACGCAGTATTTT
>TRBV18|.|.|TRBJ1-1
CASSPSEDTRNAWNTEAFF
TGTGCCAGCTCACCATCTGAGGACACAAGGAATGCATGGAACACTGAAGCTTTCTTT
>TRBV19|.|.|TRBJ1-1
CASSTHHMNTEAFF
TGTGCCAGTAGTACACACCACATGAACACTGAAGCTTTCTTT
>TRBV6-1|.|TRBD1|TRBJ2-7
CASSEKGGGLLVRGLEQYF
TGTGCCAGCAGTGAAAAAGGCGGCGGGTTATTAGTCAGGGGGCTCGAGCAGTACTTC
>TRBV30|.|.|TRBJ2-7
CAWKSGLPGDEQYF
TGTGCCTGGAAGAGCGGACTGCCCGGGGACGAGCAGTACTTC
>TRBV18|.|.|TRBJ2-7
CASSPSTLYEQYF
TGTGCCAGCTCACCGTCAACTCTCTACGAGCAGTACTTC
>TRBV5-1|.|.|TRBJ1-6
CASSLDGEVRGGTRVPLHF
TGCGCCAGCAGCTTGGATGGAGAGGTACGCGGGGGAACTCGGGTACCCCTCCACTTT
>TRBV6-4|.|TRBD2|TRBJ2-1
CASSEASGGAYNEQFF
TGTGCCAGCAGTGAAGCTAGCGGGGGGGCCTACAATGAGCAGTTCTTC
>TRBV13|.|TRBD1|TRBJ2-7
CASSHGTGSSYEQYF
TGTGCCAGCAGCCACGGGACAGGGTCATCGTACGAGCAGTACTTC
>TRBV5-1|.|TRBD1|TRBJ2-1
CASTKGADEQFF
TGCGCCAGCACGAAGGGGGCCGATGAGCAGTTCTTC
>TRBV4-2|.|TRBD2|TRBJ2-5
CASSQAGASGGGPQETQYF
TGTGCCAGCAGCCAAGCTGGGGCTAGCGGGGGGGGGCCCCAAGAGACCCAGTACTTC
>TRBV28|.|.|TRBJ2-7
CASRQREPLTPFAYEQYF
TGTGCCAGCAGGCAACGGGAACCCCTTACCCCATTTGCCTACGAGCAGTACTTC
>TRBV5-4|.|.|TRBJ1-1
CASQRDLNTEAFF
TGTGCCAGCCAACGGGACTTGAACACTGAAGCTTTCTTT
>TRBV30|.|TRBD2|TRBJ2-5
CAVGLAGGPGENQYF
TGTGCCGTGGGACTAGCGGGAGGGCCGGGGGAGAACCAGTACTTC
>TRBV9|.|.|TRBJ1-1
CASSPIGGGSTEAFF
TGTGCCAGCAGCCCAATTGGGGGGGGGAGCACTGAAGCTTTCTTT
>TRBV29-1|.|TRBD1|TRBJ2-1
CSVGTGLSEQFF
TGCAGCGTAGGGACAGGGCTTAGTGAGCAGTTCTTC
>TRBV6-4|.|.|TRBJ2-3
CASSDSRGSTDTQYF
TGTGCCAGCAGTGACTCTCGCGGGAGCACAGATACGCAGTATTTT
>TRBV30|.|TRBD1|TRBJ1-1
CAWSQSDREAFF
TGTGCCTGGAGTCAATCGGACAGGGAAGCTTTCTTT
>TRBV6-1|.|.|TRBJ2-7
CASSSLNTLRYEQYF
TGTGCCAGCAGTAGCCTAAACACACTACGCTACGAGCAGTACTTC
>TRBV7-8|.|TRBD2|TRBJ2-7
CASSSDRRLAGTRGDEQYF
TGTGCCAGCAGCTCGGACCGAAGACTAGCGGGTACCCGGGGGGACGAGCAGTACTTC
>TRBV25-1|.|.|TRBJ1-6
CASPEHLHF
TGTGCCAGTCCGGAGCACCTCCACTTT
>TRBV19|.|TRBD2|TRBJ2-3
CASRVASGRAGDKQYF
TGTGCCAGTAGGGTTGCTAGCGGGAGGGCCGGAGATAAGCAGTATTTT
>TRBV30|.|.|TRBJ1-1
CAWSTGLTEAFF
TGTGCCTGGAGCACAGGATTGACTGAAGCTTTCTTT
>TRBV6-1|.|.|TRBJ1-6
CASRGGLYNSPLHF
TGTGCCAGCAGGGGGGGATTATATAATTCACCCCTCCACTTT
>TRBV19|.|.|TRBJ1-5
CASRYDRNSNQPQHF
TGTGCCAGTAGATATGACAGAAATAGCAATCAGCCCCAGCATTTT
>TRBV7-9|.|.|TRBJ2-1
CASSLARGSPRNEQFF
TGTGCCAGCAGCCTCGCTAGGGGTAGTCCCCGGAATGAGCAGTTCTTC
>TRBV18|.|.|TRBJ1-4
CASSPPSNEKLFF
TGTGCCAGCTCACCACCCTCTAATGAAAAACTGTTTTTT
>TRBV9|.|.|TRBJ1-2
CASSAEGGANYGYTF
TGTGCCAGCAGCGCCGAGGGAGGGGCGAACTATGGCTACACCTTC
>TRBV6-5|.|.|TRBJ1-2
CASSYSRQTGGYTF
TGTGCCAGCAGTTACTCGCGTCAAACGGGTGGCTACACCTTC
>TRBV19|.|.|TRBJ1-2
CASMSRNYGYTF
TGTGCCAGTATGTCCAGAAACTATGGCTACACCTTC
>TRBV30|.|.|TRBJ2-7
CAWSTGRTYEQYF
TGTGCCTGGAGTACAGGGAGAACCTACGAGCAGTACTTC
>TRBV25-1|.|TRBD2|TRBJ2-4
CASSEVRNSGGAGDIQYF
TGTGCCAGCAGTGAAGTTAGGAATAGCGGGGGGGCGGGGGACATTCAGTACTTC